A single sample is the source of the 16 T cell receptor beta chains below, sequenced in a study of blood T cell repertoires in COVID-19. Assay: immunoSEQ multiplex PCR; the TCRdb copy retains only in-frame clones and omits some. The sample yields about 310,000 clones, roughly nine tenths seen once. Material: PBMCs or T cells enriched from blood (not recorded which). The source of these receptors is a woman in her twenties or thirties who had recovered from COVID-19.

This chain connects TRBV5-1 to TRBJ2-5, with TRBD1 as a possible D gene (5 bases). The germline CDR1 and CDR2 sequences are SGHRS and YFSETQ. This CDR3 region has 14 residues. Trimming cost V 4 bases and J 2 bases, with 12 bases left between them. CDR3 DNA sequence: TGCGCCAGCAGCGCTGACAGTAGTCAAGAGACCCAGTACTTC. Translated, it gives CASSADSSQETQYF.

The chain uses TRBV18 and TRBJ2-4; 7 bases fit TRBD1. The CDR3 contains 15 residues. Trimming removed 5 bases from V and 3 bases from J; junction bases left unmatched: 7. From germline, CDR1 is KGHSH and CDR2 LQKENI. CDR3 in DNA: TGTGCCAGCTCAGCGACAGGGTTCGGCAAAAACATTCAGTACTTC. It is translated as CASSATGFGKNIQYF.

The gene calls are TRBV7-9 and TRBJ1-4; possible D gene TRBD1, 6 bases. V was cut by 5 bases and J by 0 bases, with 16 bases left in between. Germline V CDR1 and CDR2: SEHNR, FQNEAQ (reference sequence). CDR3 size: 17 residues. The CDR3 DNA sequence: TGTGCCAGCAGCGATACAGGGTTGGGATCAACTAATGAAAAACTGTTTTTT. Its translation: CASSDTGLGSTNEKLFF.

This chain links TRBV11-2 with TRBJ1-1; D unresolved. The V gene's germline CDR1 is SGHAT and CDR2 FQNNGV. The CDR3 extends over 15 amino acids. With 0 bases removed from V and 2 bases from J, the gap between germline ends came to 10 bases. In DNA form, the CDR3 reads TGTGCCAGCAGCTTAGATCCCCACAGTAACACTGAAGCTTTCTTT. Translating it yields CASSLDPHSNTEAFF. Full variable domain (missing parts from reference TRBV11-2 and TRBJ1-1): EAGVAQSPRYKIIEKRQSVAFWCNPISGHATLYWYQQILGQGPKLLIQFQNNGVVDDSQLPKDRFSAERLKGVDSTLKIQPAKLEDSAVYLCASSLDPHSNTEAFFGQGTRLTVV.

The chain links TRBV6-5 to TRBJ1-1; 7 nucleotides agree with TRBD1. The CDR3 is made up of 14 amino acids. Germline CDR1 and CDR2: MNHEY and SVGAGI. With V trimmed by 8 bases and J by 1 base, 7 bases remained unmatched. CDR3 region: CASSYRGPNTEAFF. CDR3 sequence (DNA): TGTGCCAGCTCCTACAGGGGCCCGAACACTGAAGCTTTCTTT.

The chain uses TRBV6-6 and TRBJ2-7, with 12 bases identical to TRBD2. V trimming: 7 bases; J trimming: 6 bases; junction bases outside the gene matches: 7. Germline loops: CDR1 MNHNY, CDR2 SVGAGI (reference sequence). The CDR3 loop spans 14 amino acids. CDR3 in amino acids: CASTRTSGVGEQYF. The DNA of the CDR3 is TGTGCCAGCACCAGGACTAGCGGGGTCGGCGAGCAGTACTTC.

V usage is TRBV29-1 and J usage is TRBJ1-2; TRBD1 matches 7 bases. Per the germline V gene, CDR1 is SQVTM and CDR2 is ANQGSEA. This CDR3 region has 12 residues. J gave up 8 bases and V 5 bases, and 8 bases lay outside the gene matches. CDR3: CSVTGTEGGYTF. DNA for the CDR3: TGCAGCGTTACCGGGACAGAGGGGGGCTACACCTTC. The full variable domain, with the rest looked up from reference TRBV29-1 and TRBJ1-2, is SAVISQKPSRDICQRGTSLTIQCQVDSQVTMMFWYRQQPGQSLTLIATANQGSEATYESGFVIDKFPISRPNLTFSTLTVSNMSPEDSSIYLCSVTGTEGGYTFGSGTRLTVV.

The V and J genes are TRBV6-5 and TRBJ2-7; no reliable D call. With 2 bases removed from V and 2 bases from J, the gap between germline ends came to 16 bases. CDR1 is MNHEY and CDR2 is SVGAGI in the germline V gene. This CDR3 is 16 amino acids long. The CDR3 nucleotides read TGTGCCAGCAGTTACGAGGCCCGCCTAATTCCCTACGAGCAGTACTTC. The encoded protein is CASSYEARLIPYEQYF.

The V gene is TRBV4-2, the J gene TRBJ1-5; D remains ambiguous. The CDR3 runs to 15 residues. V was clipped by 3 bases and J by 0 bases, with 9 bases between them. Germline assignment: CDR1 LGHNA and CDR2 YNFKEQ. The CDR3 protein is CASSHQKNSNQPQHF. The CDR3 DNA reads TGTGCCAGCAGCCACCAAAAAAATAGCAATCAGCCCCAGCATTTT.

This clone occurred once. The rearrangement uses TRBV25-1 and TRBJ2-6; possible D gene TRBD2, 6 bases. The V end was cut by 2 bases, the J end by 1 base, with 15 bases between. CDR3 length: 18 amino acids. CDR1 is MGHDK, CDR2 SYGVNS, per germline. The CDR3 is CASSEPEGRRSGANVLTF. The CDR3 region has the DNA TGTGCCAGCAGTGAACCCGAAGGGAGGAGGTCTGGGGCCAACGTCCTGACTTTC.

This chain joins TRBV20-1 and TRBJ2-7; 8 bases align to TRBD1. CDR1 and CDR2 from the germline V gene are DFQATT and SNEGSKA (reference sequence). The CDR3 is 14 amino acids. V lost 6 bases to trimming and J lost 2 bases; unmatched junction nucleotides: 9. Written as DNA, the CDR3 is TGCAGTGCCAGTCAGGGGGCTCGCACCTACGAGCAGTACTTC. This translates into CSASQGARTYEQYF.

The gene calls are TRBV7-2 and TRBJ2-7; a weak D match, TRBD2 (5 bases). The CDR3 loop spans 12 amino acids. Germline V gives CDR1 SGHTA, CDR2 FQGNSA. V lost 2 bases and J 4 bases, leaving 6 bases between the germline ends. The CDR3 region is CASSLTRYEQYF. CDR3 sequence (DNA): TGTGCCAGCAGCTTAACTAGATACGAGCAGTACTTC.

This sequence joins TRBV30 and TRBJ2-5; TRBD2 matches 10 bases. V lost 0 bases to trimming and J lost 4 bases; unmatched junction nucleotides: 2. Germline values: CDR1 GTSNPN, CDR2 SVGIG (reference sequence). The CDR3 covers 14 residues. CDR3 sequence (DNA): TGTGCCTGGAGTGTAGCTAGCGGGAGAGAGACCCAGTACTTC. This encodes CAWSVASGRETQYF.

CDR3 loop: CASSLVVGGSINNEQYF. CDR3 coding DNA: TGTGCCAGCAGCTTAGTCGTTGGCGGGAGTATTAACAACGAGCAGTACTTC. This chain uses TRBV7-6 with TRBJ2-7; 7 bases line up with TRBD2. Trimming at V came to 1 base and at J to 5 bases, leaving 14 bases not matched to a gene. This CDR3 spans 17 amino acids. Germline assignment: CDR1 SGHVS and CDR2 FNYEAQ.

V is TRBV12-3 or TRBV12-4 and J is TRBJ1-1; no definite D call. Trimming left V 3 bases short and J 4 bases short, with 9 bases between. There are 13 residues in the CDR3. CDR3 protein: CASSLRLGTEAFF. The DNA of the CDR3 is TGTGCCAGCAGTTTGAGGTTGGGCACTGAAGCTTTCTTT.

The rearrangement links TRBV5-1 to TRBJ1-3; D may be TRBD1 (6 bases). This CDR3 contains 16 residues. The V end was cut by 0 bases, the J end by 0 bases, with 10 bases between. Germline V gene sequence: CDR1 SGHRS, CDR2 YFSETQ. The DNA for the CDR3 is TGCGCCAGCAGCTTGGAAGGGGGAAACTCTGGAAACACCATATATTTT. As protein: CASSLEGGNSGNTIYF.